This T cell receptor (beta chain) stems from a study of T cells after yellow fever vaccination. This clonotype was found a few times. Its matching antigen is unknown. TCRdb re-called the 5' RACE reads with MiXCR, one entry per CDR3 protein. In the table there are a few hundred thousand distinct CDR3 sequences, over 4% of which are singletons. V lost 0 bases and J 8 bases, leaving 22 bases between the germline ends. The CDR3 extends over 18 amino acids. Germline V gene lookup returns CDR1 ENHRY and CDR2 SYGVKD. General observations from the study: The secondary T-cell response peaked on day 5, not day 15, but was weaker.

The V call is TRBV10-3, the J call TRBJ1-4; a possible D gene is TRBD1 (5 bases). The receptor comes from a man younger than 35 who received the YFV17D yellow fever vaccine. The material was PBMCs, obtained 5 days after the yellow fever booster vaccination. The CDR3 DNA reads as TGTGCCATCAGTGAGTCGACGGTTTTTGAGGGGCGATCCGAAAAACTGTTTTTT. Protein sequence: CAISESTVFEGRSEKLFF.